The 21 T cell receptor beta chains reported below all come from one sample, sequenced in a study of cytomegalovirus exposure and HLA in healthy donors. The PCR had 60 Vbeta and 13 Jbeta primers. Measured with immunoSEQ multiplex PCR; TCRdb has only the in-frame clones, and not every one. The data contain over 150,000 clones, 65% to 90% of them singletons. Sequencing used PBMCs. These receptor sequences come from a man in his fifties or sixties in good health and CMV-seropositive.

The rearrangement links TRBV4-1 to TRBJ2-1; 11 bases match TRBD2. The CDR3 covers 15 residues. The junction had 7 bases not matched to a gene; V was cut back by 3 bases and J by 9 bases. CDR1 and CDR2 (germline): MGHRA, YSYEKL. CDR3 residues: CASSHTSGGSGEQFF. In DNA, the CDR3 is TGCGCCAGCAGCCATACTAGCGGGGGCTCTGGTGAGCAGTTCTTC.

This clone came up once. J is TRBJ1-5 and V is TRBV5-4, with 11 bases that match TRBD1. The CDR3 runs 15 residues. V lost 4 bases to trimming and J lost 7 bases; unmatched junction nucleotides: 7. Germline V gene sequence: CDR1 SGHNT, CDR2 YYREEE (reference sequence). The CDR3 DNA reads TGTGCCAGCAGCCTGGACAGGGGGCAGGGACAGCCCCAGCATTTT. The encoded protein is CASSLDRGQGQPQHF.

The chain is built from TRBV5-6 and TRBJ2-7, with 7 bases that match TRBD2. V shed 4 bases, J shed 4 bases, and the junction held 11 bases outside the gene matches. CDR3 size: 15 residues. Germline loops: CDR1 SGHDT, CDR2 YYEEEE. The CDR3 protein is CASSLSAGLGYEQYF. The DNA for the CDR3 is TGTGCCAGCAGCCTCTCGGCCGGACTAGGGTACGAGCAGTACTTC.

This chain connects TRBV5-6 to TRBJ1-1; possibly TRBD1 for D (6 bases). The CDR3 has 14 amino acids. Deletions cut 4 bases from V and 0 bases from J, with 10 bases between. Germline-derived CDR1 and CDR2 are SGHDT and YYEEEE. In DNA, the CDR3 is TGTGCCAGCAGCAGAACAGGGATGAACACTGAAGCTTTCTTT. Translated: CASSRTGMNTEAFF.

This CDR3 reads CASSRGNYGYTF. In nucleotides, the CDR3 is TGTGCCAGCAGCCGGGGAAACTATGGCTACACCTTC. The V gene is TRBV5-4, the J gene TRBJ1-2; D gene ambiguous. This CDR3 comprises 12 residues. CDR1 and CDR2 (germline): SGHNT, YYREEE (reference sequence). V lost 4 bases and J 2 bases, leaving 6 bases between the germline ends.

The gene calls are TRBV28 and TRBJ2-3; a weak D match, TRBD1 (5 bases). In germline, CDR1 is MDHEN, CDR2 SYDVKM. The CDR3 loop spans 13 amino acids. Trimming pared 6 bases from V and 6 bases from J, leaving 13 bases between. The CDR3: CASSLQASDTQYF. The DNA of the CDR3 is TGTGCCAGCAGCTTACAGGCTTCGGATACGCAGTATTTT.

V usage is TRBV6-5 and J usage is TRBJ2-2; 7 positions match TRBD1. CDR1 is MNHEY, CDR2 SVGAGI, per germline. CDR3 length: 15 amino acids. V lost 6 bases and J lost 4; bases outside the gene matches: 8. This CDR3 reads CASRLTGTVTGELFF. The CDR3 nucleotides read TGTGCCAGCAGGCTGACAGGGACGGTCACCGGGGAGCTGTTTTTT.

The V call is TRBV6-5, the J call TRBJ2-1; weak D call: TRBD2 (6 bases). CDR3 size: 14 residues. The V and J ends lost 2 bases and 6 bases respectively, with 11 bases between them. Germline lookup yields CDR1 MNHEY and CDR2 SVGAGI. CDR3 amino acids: CASSYRRRGNEQFF. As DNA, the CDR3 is TGTGCCAGCAGTTACCGACGGCGGGGCAATGAGCAGTTCTTC.

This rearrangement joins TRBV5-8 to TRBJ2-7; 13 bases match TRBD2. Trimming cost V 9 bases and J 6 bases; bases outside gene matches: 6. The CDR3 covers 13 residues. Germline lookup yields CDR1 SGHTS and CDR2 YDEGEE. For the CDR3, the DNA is TGTGCCACCCAGGGACTAGCGGGACGCGAGCAGTACTTC. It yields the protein CATQGLAGREQYF. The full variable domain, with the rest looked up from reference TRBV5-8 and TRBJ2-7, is EAGVTQSPTHLIKTRGQQATLRCSPISGHTSVYWYQQALGLGLQFLLWYDEGEERNRGNFPPRFSGRQFPNYSSELNVNALELEDSALYLCATQGLAGREQYFGPGTRLTVT.

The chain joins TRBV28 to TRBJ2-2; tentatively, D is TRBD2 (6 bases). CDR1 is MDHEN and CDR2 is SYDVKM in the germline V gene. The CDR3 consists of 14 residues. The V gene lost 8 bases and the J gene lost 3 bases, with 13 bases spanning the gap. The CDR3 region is CASRGLIDTGELFF. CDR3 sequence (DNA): TGTGCCAGCCGGGGACTCATCGACACCGGGGAGCTGTTTTTT.

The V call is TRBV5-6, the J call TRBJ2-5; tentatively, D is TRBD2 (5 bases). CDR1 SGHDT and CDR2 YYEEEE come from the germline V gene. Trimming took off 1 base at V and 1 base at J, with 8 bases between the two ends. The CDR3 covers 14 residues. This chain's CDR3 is CASSLISGQETQYF. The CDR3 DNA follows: TGTGCCAGCAGCTTGATAAGCGGCCAAGAGACCCAGTACTTC.

CDR3 region: CASTPDSGLYLGAFF. The CDR3 DNA reads as TGTGCCAGCACCCCAGACTCAGGGTTGTACCTGGGAGCTTTCTTT. The V call is TRBV6-6, the J call TRBJ1-1; D is possibly TRBD1 (5 bases). There are 15 residues in the CDR3. The germline CDR1 and CDR2 sequences are MNHNY and SVGAGI (reference sequence). V lost 7 bases, J lost 10 bases, and 25 bases lay in between.

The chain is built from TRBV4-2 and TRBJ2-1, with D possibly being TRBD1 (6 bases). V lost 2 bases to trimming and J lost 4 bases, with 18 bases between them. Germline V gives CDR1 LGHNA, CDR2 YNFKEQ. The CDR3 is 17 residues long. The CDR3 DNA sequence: TGTGCCAGCAGCCAAACAGAAAGCCGGGACACTTACAATGAGCAGTTCTTC. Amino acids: CASSQTESRDTYNEQFF.

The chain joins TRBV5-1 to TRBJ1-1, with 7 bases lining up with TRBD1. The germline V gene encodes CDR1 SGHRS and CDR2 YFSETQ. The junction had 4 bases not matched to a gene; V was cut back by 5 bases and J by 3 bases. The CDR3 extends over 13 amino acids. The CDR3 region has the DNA TGCGCCAGCAGAATTCAGGGGGACACTGAAGCTTTCTTT. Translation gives CASRIQGDTEAFF.

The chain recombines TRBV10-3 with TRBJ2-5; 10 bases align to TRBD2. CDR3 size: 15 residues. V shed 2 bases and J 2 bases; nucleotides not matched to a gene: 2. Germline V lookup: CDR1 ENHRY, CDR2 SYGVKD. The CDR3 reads CAISETSGVQETQYF. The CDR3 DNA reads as TGTGCCATCAGTGAGACTAGCGGGGTTCAAGAGACCCAGTACTTC.

The CDR3 DNA reads as TGTGCCAGCAGCGTACGCGCAGGGAATTCACCCCTCCACTTT. Translated: CASSVRAGNSPLHF. The chain recombines TRBV9 with TRBJ1-6; TRBD1 is a possible D gene (5 bases). Trimming pared 1 base from V and 7 bases from J, leaving 9 bases between. Germline lookup yields CDR1 SGDLS and CDR2 YYNGEE. The CDR3 runs 14 residues.

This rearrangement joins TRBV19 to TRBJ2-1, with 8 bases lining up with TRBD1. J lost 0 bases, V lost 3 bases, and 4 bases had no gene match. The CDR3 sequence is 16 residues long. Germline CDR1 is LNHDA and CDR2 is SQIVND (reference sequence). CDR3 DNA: TGTGCCAGTAGTATCTTTCAGGGGGCCTCCTACAATGAGCAGTTCTTC. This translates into CASSIFQGASYNEQFF.

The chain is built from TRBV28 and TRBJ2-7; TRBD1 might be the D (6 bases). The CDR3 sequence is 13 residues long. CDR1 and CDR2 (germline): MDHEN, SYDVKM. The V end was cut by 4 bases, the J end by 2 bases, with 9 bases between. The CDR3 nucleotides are TGTGCCAGCAGTTCCGGACAGACCTACGAGCAGTACTTC. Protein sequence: CASSSGQTYEQYF.

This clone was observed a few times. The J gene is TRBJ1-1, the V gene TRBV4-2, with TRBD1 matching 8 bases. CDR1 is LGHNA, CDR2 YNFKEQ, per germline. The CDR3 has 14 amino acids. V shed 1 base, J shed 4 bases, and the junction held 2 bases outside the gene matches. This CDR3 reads CASSQGQGATEAFF. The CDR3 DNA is TGTGCCAGCAGCCAAGGTCAGGGGGCCACTGAAGCTTTCTTT.

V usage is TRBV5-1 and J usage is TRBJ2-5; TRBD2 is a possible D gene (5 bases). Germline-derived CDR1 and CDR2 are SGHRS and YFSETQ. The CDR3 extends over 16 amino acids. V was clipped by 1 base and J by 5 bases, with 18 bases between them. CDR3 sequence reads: CASSLIVVGTGETQYF. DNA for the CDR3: TGCGCCAGCAGCTTGATAGTCGTCGGAACGGGGGAGACCCAGTACTTC.

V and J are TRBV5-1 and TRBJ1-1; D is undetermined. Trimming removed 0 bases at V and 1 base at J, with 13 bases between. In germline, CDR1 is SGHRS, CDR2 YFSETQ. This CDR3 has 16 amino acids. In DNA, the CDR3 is TGCGCCAGCAGCTTGGGACCGACACGGGAGAACACTGAAGCTTTCTTT. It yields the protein CASSLGPTRENTEAFF.